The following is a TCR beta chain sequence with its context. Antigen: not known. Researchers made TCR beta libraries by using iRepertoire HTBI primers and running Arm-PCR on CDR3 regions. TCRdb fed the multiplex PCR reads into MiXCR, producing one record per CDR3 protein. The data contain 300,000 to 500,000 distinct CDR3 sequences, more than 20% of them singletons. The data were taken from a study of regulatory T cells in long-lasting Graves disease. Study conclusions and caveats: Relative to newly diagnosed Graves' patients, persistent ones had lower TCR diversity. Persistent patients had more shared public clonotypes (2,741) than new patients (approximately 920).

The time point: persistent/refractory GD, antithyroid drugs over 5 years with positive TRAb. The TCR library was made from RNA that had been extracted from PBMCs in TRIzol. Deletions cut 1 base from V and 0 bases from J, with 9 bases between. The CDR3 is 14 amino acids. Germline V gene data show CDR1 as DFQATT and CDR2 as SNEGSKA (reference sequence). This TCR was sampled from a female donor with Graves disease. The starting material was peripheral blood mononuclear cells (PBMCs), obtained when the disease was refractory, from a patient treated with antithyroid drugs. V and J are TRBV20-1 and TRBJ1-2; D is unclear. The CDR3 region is CSARVPSSNYGYTF. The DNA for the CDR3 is TGCAGTGCTAGAGTCCCATCCTCTAACTATGGCTACACCTTC.